The present T cell receptor (beta chain) was sequenced within a study of shared clonotypes between healthy human individuals. At the level of the study: The donor pool was made up of a couple of women and a few men aged 18 to 49.

This CDR3 is built from 13 residues. Germline V gene lookup returns CDR1 LNHDA and CDR2 SQIVND (reference sequence). V was clipped by 4 bases and J by 8 bases; unmatched bases: 7. Healthy adults negative for HIV, lacking recent acute infections or vaccinations, served as donors. The authors distributed each subset's genomic DNA evenly over several immunoSEQ plates. Data came from immunoSEQ multiplex PCR; TCRdb stores just in-frame clones and leaves some out. The sample consists of about 610,000 clones, 95% to 98% of them appearing once. Material: naive CD4+ T cells sorted from blood. The subset was: CD45RA+ positively selected. V and J are TRBV19 and TRBJ1-2, with TRBD1 matching over 7 bases. This sequence originates from a woman aged 25 to 39 in good health. The CDR3 sequence is CASSTSGGGGYTF. Written as DNA, the CDR3 is TGTGCCAGTAGTACCTCAGGGGGTGGAGGCTACACCTTC.